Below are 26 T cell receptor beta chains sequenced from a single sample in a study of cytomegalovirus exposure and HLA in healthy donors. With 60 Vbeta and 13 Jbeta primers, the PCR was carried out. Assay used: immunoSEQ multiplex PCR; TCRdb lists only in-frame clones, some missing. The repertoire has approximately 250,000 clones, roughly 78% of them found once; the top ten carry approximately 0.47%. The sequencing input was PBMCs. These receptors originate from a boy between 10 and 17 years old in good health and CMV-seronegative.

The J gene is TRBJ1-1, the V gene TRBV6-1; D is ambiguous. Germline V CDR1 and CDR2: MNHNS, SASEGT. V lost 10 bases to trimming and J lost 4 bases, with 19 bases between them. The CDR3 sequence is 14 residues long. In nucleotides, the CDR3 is TGTGCCACCGCAGCTCGGCAGCGGGGCACTGAAGCTTTCTTT. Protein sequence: CATAARQRGTEAFF.

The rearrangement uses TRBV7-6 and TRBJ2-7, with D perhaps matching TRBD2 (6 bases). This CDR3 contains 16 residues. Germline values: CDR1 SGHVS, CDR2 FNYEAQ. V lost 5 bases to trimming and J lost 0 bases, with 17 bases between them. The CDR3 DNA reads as TGTGCCAGCAGCCCCGGGGTAGCGGAAAGCTCCTACGAGCAGTACTTC. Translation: CASSPGVAESSYEQYF.

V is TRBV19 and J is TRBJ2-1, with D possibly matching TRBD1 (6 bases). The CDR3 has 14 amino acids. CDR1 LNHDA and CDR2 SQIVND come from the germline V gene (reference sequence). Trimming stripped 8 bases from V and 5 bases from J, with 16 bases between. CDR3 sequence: CASGETGSHNEQFF. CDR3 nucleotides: TGTGCCAGTGGAGAAACAGGGAGTCACAATGAGCAGTTCTTC.

The CDR3 protein is CAISESMGDRGTYEQYF. The CDR3 DNA is TGTGCCATCAGTGAGTCGATGGGGGACAGGGGTACCTACGAGCAGTACTTC. The chain is built from TRBV10-3 and TRBJ2-7, with 10 bases fitting TRBD1. V dropped 0 bases and J dropped 2; count of bases not matched to a gene: 7. This CDR3 has 17 residues. Germline CDR1 is ENHRY and CDR2 is SYGVKD.

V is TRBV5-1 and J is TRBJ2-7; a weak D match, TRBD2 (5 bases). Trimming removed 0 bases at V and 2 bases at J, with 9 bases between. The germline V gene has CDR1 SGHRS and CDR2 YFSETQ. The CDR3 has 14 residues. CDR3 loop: CASSLGGQAYEQYF. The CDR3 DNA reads TGCGCCAGCAGCTTGGGCGGGCAGGCCTACGAGCAGTACTTC.

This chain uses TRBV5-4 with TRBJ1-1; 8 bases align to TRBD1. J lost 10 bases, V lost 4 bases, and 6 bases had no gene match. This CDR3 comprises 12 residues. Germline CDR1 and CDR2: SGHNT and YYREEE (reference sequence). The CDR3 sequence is CASSGPQGGAFF. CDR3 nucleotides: TGTGCCAGCAGCGGTCCACAGGGGGGAGCTTTCTTT. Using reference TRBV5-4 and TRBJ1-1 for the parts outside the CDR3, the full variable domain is ETGVTQSPTHLIKTRGQQVTLRCSSQSGHNTVSWYQQALGQGPQFIFQYYREEENGRGNFPPRFSGLQFPNYSSELNVNALELDDSALYLCASSGPQGGAFFGQGTRLTVV.

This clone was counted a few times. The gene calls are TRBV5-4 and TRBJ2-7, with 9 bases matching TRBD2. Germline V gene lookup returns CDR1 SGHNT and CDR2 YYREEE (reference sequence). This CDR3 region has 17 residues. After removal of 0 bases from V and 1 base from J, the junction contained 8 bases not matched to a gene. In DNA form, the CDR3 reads TGTGCCAGCAGCTTGGGGCCCTTCCTAGCGGGGTCCTACGAGCAGTACTTC. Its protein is CASSLGPFLAGSYEQYF.

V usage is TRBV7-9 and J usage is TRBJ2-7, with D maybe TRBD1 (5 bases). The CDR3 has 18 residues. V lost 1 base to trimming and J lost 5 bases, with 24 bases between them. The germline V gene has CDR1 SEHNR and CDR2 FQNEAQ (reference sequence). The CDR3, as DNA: TGTGCCAGCAGCTTAGTCCCCATTGCGAGTATTAGGGGCCACGAGCAGTACTTC. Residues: CASSLVPIASIRGHEQYF.

The CDR3 DNA is TGCGCCAGCAGCTTGGTCTCGTACAGGGGGCCATCCTACGAGCAGTACTTC. Protein product: CASSLVSYRGPSYEQYF. V gene TRBV5-1 combines with J gene TRBJ2-7; 9 nucleotides align to TRBD1. CDR1 is SGHRS, CDR2 YFSETQ, per germline. The CDR3 covers 17 residues. V gave up 0 bases and J gave up 1 base; unmatched junction bases: 8.

CDR3 protein: CASRDRGPYNSPLHF. CDR3 DNA: TGTGCCAGCAGGGACAGGGGCCCCTATAATTCACCCCTCCACTTT. The chain combines TRBV2 with TRBJ1-6, with 9 bases identical to TRBD1. This CDR3 spans 15 amino acids. J was trimmed by 2 bases and V by 6 bases; bases with no gene match: 2. Germline V lookup: CDR1 SNHLY, CDR2 FYNNEI.

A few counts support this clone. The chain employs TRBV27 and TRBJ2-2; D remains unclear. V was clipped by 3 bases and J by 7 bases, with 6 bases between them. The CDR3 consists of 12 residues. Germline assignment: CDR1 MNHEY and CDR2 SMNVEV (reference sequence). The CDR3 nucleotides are TGTGCCAGCAGTTTCGGTAACGGGGAGCTGTTTTTT. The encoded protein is CASSFGNGELFF.

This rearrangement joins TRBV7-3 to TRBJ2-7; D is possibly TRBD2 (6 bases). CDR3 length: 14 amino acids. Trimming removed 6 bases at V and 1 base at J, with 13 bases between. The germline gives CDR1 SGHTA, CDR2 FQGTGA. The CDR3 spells CASSYSGTSYEQYF. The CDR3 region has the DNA TGTGCCAGCAGTTATTCCGGGACTTCCTACGAGCAGTACTTC.

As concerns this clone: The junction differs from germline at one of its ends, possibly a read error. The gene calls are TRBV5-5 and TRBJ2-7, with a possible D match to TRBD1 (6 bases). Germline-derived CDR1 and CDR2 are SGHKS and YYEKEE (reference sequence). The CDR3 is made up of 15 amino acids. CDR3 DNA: TGTGCCAGCAACTTGAGACCGGGACAACCCTACGAGCAGTACTTC. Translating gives CASNLRPGQPYEQYF. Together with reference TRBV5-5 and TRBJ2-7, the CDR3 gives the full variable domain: DAGVTQSPTHLIKTRGQQVTLRCSPISGHKSVSWYQQVLGQGPQFIFQYYEKEERGRGNFPDRFSARQFPNYSSELNVNALLLGDSALYLCASNLRPGQPYEQYFGPGTRLTVT.

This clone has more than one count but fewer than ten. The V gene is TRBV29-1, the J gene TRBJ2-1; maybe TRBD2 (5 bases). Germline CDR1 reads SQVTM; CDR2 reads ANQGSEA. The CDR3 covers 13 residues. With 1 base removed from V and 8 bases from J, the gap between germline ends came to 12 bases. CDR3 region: CSVEVGSRDEQFF. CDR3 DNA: TGCAGCGTTGAAGTGGGGAGCCGGGATGAGCAGTTCTTC.

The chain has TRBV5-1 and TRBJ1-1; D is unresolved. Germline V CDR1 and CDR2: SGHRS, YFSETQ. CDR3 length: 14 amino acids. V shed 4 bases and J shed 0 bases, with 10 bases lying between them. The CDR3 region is CASSVDIMNTEAFF. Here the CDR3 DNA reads TGCGCCAGCAGCGTAGACATCATGAACACTGAAGCTTTCTTT.

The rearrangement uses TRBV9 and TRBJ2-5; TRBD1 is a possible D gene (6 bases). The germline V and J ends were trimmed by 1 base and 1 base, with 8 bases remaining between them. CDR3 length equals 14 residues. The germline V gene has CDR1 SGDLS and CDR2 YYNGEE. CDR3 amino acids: CASSVRGSQETQYF. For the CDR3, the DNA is TGTGCCAGCAGCGTAAGGGGGTCCCAAGAGACCCAGTACTTC.

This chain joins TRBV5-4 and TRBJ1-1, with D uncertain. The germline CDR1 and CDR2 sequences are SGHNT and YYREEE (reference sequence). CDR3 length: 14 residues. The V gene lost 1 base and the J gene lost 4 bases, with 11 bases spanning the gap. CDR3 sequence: CASSLRAGSTEAFF. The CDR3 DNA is TGTGCCAGCAGCTTGCGAGCAGGAAGCACTGAAGCTTTCTTT.

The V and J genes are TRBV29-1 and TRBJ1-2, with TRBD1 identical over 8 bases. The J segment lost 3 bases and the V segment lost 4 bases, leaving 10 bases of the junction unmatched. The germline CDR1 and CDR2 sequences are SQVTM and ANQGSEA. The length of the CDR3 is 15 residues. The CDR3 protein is CSVVGRGLLDYGYTF. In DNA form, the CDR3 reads TGCAGCGTTGTGGGCAGGGGGCTGCTTGACTATGGCTACACCTTC.

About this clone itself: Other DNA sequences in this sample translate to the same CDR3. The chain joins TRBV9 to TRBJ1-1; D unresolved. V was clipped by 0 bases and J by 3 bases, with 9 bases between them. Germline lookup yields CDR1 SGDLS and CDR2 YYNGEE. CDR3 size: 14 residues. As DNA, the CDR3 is TGTGCCAGCAGCGTAGGGCAGGTGGACACTGAAGCTTTCTTT. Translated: CASSVGQVDTEAFF.

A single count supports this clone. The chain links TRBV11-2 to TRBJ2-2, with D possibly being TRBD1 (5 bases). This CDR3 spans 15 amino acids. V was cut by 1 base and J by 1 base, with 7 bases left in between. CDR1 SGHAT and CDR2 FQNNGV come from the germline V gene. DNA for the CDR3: TGTGCCAGCAGCTTAGTGGGGCGGAACACCGGGGAGCTGTTTTTT. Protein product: CASSLVGRNTGELFF.

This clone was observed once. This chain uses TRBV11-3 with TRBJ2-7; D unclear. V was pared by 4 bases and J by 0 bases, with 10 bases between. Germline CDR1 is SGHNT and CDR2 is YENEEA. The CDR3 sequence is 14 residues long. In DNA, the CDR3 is TGTGCCAGCAGCTCCGGGTTGAGCTCCTACGAGCAGTACTTC. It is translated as CASSSGLSSYEQYF.

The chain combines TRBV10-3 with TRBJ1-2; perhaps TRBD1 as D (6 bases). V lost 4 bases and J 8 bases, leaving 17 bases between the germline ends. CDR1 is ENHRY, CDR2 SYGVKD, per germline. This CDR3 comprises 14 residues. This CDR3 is CAISAQGDSYGYTF. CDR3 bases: TGTGCCATCAGTGCACAGGGAGACTCTTACGGCTACACCTTC.

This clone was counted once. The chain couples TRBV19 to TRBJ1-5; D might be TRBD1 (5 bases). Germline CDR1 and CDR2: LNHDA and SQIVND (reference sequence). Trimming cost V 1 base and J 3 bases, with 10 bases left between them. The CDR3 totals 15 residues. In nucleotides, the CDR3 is TGTGCCAGTAGTATAGTAGCGGGGCCCAATCAGCCCCAGCATTTT. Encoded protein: CASSIVAGPNQPQHF.

CDR3 nucleotide sequence: TGTGCCAGCAGCGCCTGGGACAGTGAAGCTGGGGCCAACGTCCTGACTTTC. Protein: CASSAWDSEAGANVLTF. The chain couples TRBV9 to TRBJ2-6, with 7 bases identical to TRBD1. J was trimmed by 2 bases and V by 3 bases; bases with no gene match: 8. The germline V gene encodes CDR1 SGDLS and CDR2 YYNGEE. The CDR3 spans 17 residues.

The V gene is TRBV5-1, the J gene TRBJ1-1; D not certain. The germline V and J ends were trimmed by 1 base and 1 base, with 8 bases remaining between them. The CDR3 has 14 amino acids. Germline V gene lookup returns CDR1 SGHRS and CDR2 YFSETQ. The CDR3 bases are TGCGCCAGCAGCTTGCGCATGAGGAACACTGAAGCTTTCTTT. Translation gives CASSLRMRNTEAFF.

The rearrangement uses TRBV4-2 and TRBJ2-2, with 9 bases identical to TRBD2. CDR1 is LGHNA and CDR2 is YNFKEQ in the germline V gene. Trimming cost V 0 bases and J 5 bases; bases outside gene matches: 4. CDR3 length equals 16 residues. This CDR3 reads CASSQDSSGVTGELFF. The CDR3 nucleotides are TGTGCCAGCAGCCAAGATTCTAGCGGGGTAACCGGGGAGCTGTTTTTT.